This T cell receptor (beta chain) was sequenced during a study of technical replicates of blood from a few donors. The germline V gene has CDR1 SGHNT and CDR2 YENEEA. V was pared by 1 base and J by 15 bases, with 3 bases of the junction left unmatched. This CDR3 is 13 amino acids long. Assay: immunoSEQ multiplex PCR; the TCRdb copy retains only in-frame clones and omits some. The sample carries 85,000 to 100,000 clones, 95% recorded once. Sequencing was done on a sample of T cells isolated from PBMCs. The rearrangement joins TRBV11-3 to TRBJ2-3; 14 positions agree with TRBD2. This sequence was found in a human donor in good health. The CDR3 DNA reads TGTGCCAGCAGCTTAGGGACTAGCGGGAGGTCTTATTTT. Encoded protein: CASSLGTSGRSYF.